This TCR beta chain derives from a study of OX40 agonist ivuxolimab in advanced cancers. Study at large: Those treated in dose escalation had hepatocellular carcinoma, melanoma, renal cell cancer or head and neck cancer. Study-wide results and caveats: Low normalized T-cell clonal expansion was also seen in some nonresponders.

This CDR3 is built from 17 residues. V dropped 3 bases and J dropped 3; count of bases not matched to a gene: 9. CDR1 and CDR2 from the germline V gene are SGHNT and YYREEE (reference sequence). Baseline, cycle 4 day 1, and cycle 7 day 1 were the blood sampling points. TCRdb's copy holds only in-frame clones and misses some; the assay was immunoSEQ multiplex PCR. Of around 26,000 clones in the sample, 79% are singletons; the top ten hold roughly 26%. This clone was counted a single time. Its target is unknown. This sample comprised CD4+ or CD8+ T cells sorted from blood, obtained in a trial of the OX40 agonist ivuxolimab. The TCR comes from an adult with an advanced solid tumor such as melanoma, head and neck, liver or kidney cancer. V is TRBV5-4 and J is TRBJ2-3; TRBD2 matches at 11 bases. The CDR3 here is CASSSPHLAGGTDTQYF. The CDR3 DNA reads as TGTGCCAGCAGCTCCCCCCACCTAGCGGGAGGAACAGATACGCAGTATTTT. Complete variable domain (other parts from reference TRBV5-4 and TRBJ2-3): ETGVTQSPTHLIKTRGQQVTLRCSSQSGHNTVSWYQQALGQGPQFIFQYYREEENGRGNFPPRFSGLQFPNYSSELNVNALELDDSALYLCASSSPHLAGGTDTQYFGPGTRLTVL.